The clone carrying this TCR beta chain was found a few times. Its antigen remains unknown. The data belong to a study of T-cell reconstitution after alpha-beta-depleted transplantation in children. Study-level results: Diversity of TCRbeta at day 60 was high in some patients, arising from surviving recipient T cells and thymic progenitors. A year post-transplant, T-cell counts and diversity derived mostly from newly produced T cells. Approximately two months post-transplant, alpha-beta T cells reportedly originated from several hundred expanded graft clones.

Trimming cost V 8 bases and J 6 bases; bases outside gene matches: 15. CDR1 is ENHRY, CDR2 SYGVKD, per germline. The CDR3 is 18 amino acids. Preparing the TCRbeta library involved the use of unique molecular identifiers. TCRdb ran MiXCR on the PCR reads and lists one entry per CDR3 protein. The table records around 580,000 distinct CDR3 sequences, 27% of them present only once. The chain employs TRBV10-3 and TRBJ2-1, with 14 nucleotides matching TRBD2. The origin of this receptor is a boy in the first two years of life with Wiskott-Aldrich syndrome, due to receive a stem cell transplant. Sample: PBMCs, taken before TCRalphabeta/CD19-depleted stem cell transplant. The DNA for the CDR3 is TGTGCCATCGCAGCTGGGACTAGCGGGGGACTAGGAGTCAATGAGCAGTTCTTC. Its translation: CAIAAGTSGGLGVNEQFF.